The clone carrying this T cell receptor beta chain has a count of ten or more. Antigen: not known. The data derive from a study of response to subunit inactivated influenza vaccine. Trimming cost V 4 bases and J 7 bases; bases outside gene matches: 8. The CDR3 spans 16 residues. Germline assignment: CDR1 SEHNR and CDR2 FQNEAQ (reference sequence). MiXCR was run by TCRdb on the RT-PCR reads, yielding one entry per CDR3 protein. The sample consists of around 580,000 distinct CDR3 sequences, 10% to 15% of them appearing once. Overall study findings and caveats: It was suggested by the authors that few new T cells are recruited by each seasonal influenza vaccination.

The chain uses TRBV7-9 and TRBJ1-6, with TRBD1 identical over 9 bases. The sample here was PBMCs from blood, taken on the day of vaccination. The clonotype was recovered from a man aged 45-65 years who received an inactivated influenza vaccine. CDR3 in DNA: TGTGCCAGCAGCTCTACAGGGGGCGAGGAAAATTCACCCCTCCACTTT. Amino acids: CASSSTGGEENSPLHF.